This entry lists 25 T cell receptor beta chains sequenced from one sample in a study of beta chain features in type 1 diabetes. The whole isolated RNA underwent reverse transcription, so sequencing captured expressed TCRB transcripts. Sequenced by immunoSEQ multiplex PCR; TCRdb stores in-frame clones only, minus some. The data hold 150,000 or so clones, with 7.5% to 9.5% observed a single time. Sequenced input: central memory CD4+ T cells from blood. These receptors came from a woman aged 18-35 years in good health.

This chain links TRBV15 with TRBJ1-3; the D gene is possibly TRBD1 (5 bases). Germline V gives CDR1 LNHNV, CDR2 YYDKDF (reference sequence). CDR3 length equals 15 residues. Deletions cut 3 bases from V and 0 bases from J, with 9 bases between. The DNA of the CDR3 is TGTGCCACCAGCAGGGACATATTCTCTGGAAACACCATATATTTT. Its translation: CATSRDIFSGNTIYF.

The sample holds a few counts of this clone. The chain recombines TRBV13 with TRBJ1-5; 11 bases are a match to TRBD1. Germline CDR1 reads PRHDT; CDR2 reads FYEKMQ (reference sequence). The junction had 2 bases not matched to a gene; V was cut back by 4 bases and J by 6 bases. The CDR3 loop spans 14 amino acids. CDR3 bases: TGTGCCAGCAGCTCCGGACAGGGGGCTCAGCCCCAGCATTTT. This encodes CASSSGQGAQPQHF.

In regard to this clone: Other DNA sequences within the sample encode an identical CDR3. CDR3 in amino acids: CASSLDQGGTSAYNEQFF. In DNA, the CDR3 is TGTGCCAGCAGCTTAGATCAAGGAGGGACTAGCGCTTACAATGAGCAGTTCTTC. The rearrangement links TRBV7-2 to TRBJ2-1; 10 bases line up with TRBD2. V lost 1 base, J lost 4 bases, and 10 bases stayed unmatched. This CDR3 contains 18 residues. The germline V gene has CDR1 SGHTA and CDR2 FQGNSA.

This clone was counted between two and nine times. This sample also contains other DNA sequences that code for the same CDR3. V gene TRBV7-2 combines with J gene TRBJ1-1, with 9 bases fitting TRBD1. Germline CDR1 and CDR2: SGHTA and FQGNSA. Trimming cost V 5 bases and J 5 bases; bases outside gene matches: 6. This CDR3 is built from 14 residues. In DNA, the CDR3 is TGTGCCAGCAGCGGGGACAGGGTTGGTACTGAAGCTTTCTTT. The encoded protein is CASSGDRVGTEAFF.

Concerning this clone: This CDR3 is also generated by other DNA sequences in the sample. The chain combines TRBV29-1 with TRBJ2-6; D gene ambiguous. Trimming took 6 bases from V and 0 from J, leaving 6 bases between them. The CDR3 runs to 13 residues. Germline lookup yields CDR1 SQVTM and CDR2 ANQGSEA. CDR3 amino acids: CSVSLSGANVLTF. Written as DNA, the CDR3 is TGCAGCGTCTCCCTCTCTGGGGCCAACGTCCTGACTTTC.

This clone appeared a few times. This chain uses TRBV6-5 with TRBJ2-1, with D possibly matching TRBD1 (6 bases). The CDR3 has 14 residues. Trimming stripped 0 bases from V and 6 bases from J, with 9 bases between. The germline V gene has CDR1 MNHEY and CDR2 SVGAGI. The CDR3 bases are TGTGCCAGCAGTTACTCGAGGGGGTTCAATGAGCAGTTCTTC. Protein sequence: CASSYSRGFNEQFF.

This clone was picked up a small number of times. The chain couples TRBV5-1 to TRBJ2-7; TRBD1 might be the D (6 bases). The CDR3 has 15 residues. Trimming removed 4 bases at V and 6 bases at J, with 20 bases between. Germline V gives CDR1 SGHRS, CDR2 YFSETQ. The CDR3 DNA reads TGCGCCAGCAGCCGAGAAGGGACAATTATTTCCGAGCAGTACTTC. It encodes CASSREGTIISEQYF.

The rearrangement joins TRBV2 to TRBJ2-1; D is perhaps TRBD2 (6 bases). The CDR3 runs 11 residues. Germline V gives CDR1 SNHLY, CDR2 FYNNEI. V lost 6 bases, J lost 7 bases, and 7 bases lay in between. The CDR3 DNA sequence: TGTGCCAGCAGACTAGCAAATGAGCAGTTCTTC. Protein product: CASRLANEQFF.

This chain links TRBV4-3 with TRBJ1-6; D call uncertain. The CDR3 totals 17 residues. V lost 1 base to trimming and J lost 8 bases, with 18 bases between them. Germline values: CDR1 LGHNA, CDR2 YSLEER. CDR3 sequence: CASSQAGSVTRDSPLHF. In nucleotides, the CDR3 is TGCGCCAGCAGCCAAGCCGGATCTGTTACCCGGGATTCACCCCTCCACTTT.

The chain recombines TRBV18 with TRBJ1-1; 9 bases map to TRBD1. Germline CDR1 is KGHSH and CDR2 is LQKENI. CDR3 length: 16 amino acids. Germline trimming cut 3 bases from V and 4 bases from J; bases unmatched to any gene: 9. CDR3 sequence reads: CASSPYAQGAVTEAFF. Here the CDR3 DNA reads TGTGCCAGCTCACCTTACGCACAGGGGGCTGTCACTGAAGCTTTCTTT. The full variable domain, completed using reference TRBV18 and TRBJ1-1, is NAGVMQNPRHLVRRRGQEARLRCSPMKGHSHVYWYRQLPEEGLKFMVYLQKENIIDESGMPKERFSAEFPKEGPSILRIQQVVRGDSAAYFCASSPYAQGAVTEAFFGQGTRLTVV.

This rearrangement joins TRBV9 to TRBJ2-1, with D possibly being TRBD2 (5 bases). The ends were cut back, 4 bases at V and 9 bases at J, with 20 bases in the middle. This CDR3 contains 15 residues. CDR1 SGDLS and CDR2 YYNGEE come from the germline V gene. The CDR3 DNA reads TGTGCCAGCAGCAAGGAGACGGGAACTCGGGCTGAGCAGTTCTTC. It codes for CASSKETGTRAEQFF.

In its sample, this clone was seen a few times. The rearrangement uses TRBV15 and TRBJ2-3; the match to TRBD2 covers 8 bases. Germline V gene data show CDR1 as LNHNV and CDR2 as YYDKDF (reference sequence). CDR3 length equals 19 residues. Trimming cost V 3 bases and J 1 base; bases outside gene matches: 15. The CDR3 spells CATSRARGGADKGTDTQYF. CDR3 coding DNA: TGTGCCACCAGCAGGGCCCGGGGGGGGGCCGATAAGGGCACAGATACGCAGTATTTT.

The V call is TRBV30, the J call TRBJ2-7; 7 bases are a match to TRBD2. Germline V lookup: CDR1 GTSNPN, CDR2 SVGIG (reference sequence). V lost 2 bases and J lost 1; bases outside the gene matches: 2. The CDR3 is made up of 13 amino acids. CDR3: CAWSRRESYEQYF. For the CDR3, the DNA is TGTGCCTGGAGTCGGCGGGAGTCCTACGAGCAGTACTTC.

The chain couples TRBV6-5 to TRBJ1-2, with TRBD1 matching over 7 bases. Germline CDR1 and CDR2: MNHEY and SVGAGI. Trimming cost V 8 bases and J 2 bases; bases outside gene matches: 8. The CDR3 has 14 amino acids. The CDR3 here is CASQGGASNYGYTF. The CDR3 coding sequence is TGTGCCAGCCAGGGGGGAGCTTCAAACTATGGCTACACCTTC.

The chain carries TRBV4-3 and TRBJ1-2, with TRBD1 as a possible D gene (5 bases). The CDR3 is made up of 15 amino acids. V lost 2 bases, J lost 0 bases, and 10 bases lay in between. The V gene's germline CDR1 is LGHNA and CDR2 YSLEER. The CDR3 sequence: CASSQQTAANYGYTF. Written as DNA, the CDR3 is TGCGCCAGCAGCCAACAGACAGCAGCTAACTATGGCTACACCTTC.

As DNA, the CDR3 is TGTGCCAGCAGCCCTCGGACAGGGGCGGGAGGGGCCAACGTCCTGACTTTC. Its protein is CASSPRTGAGGANVLTF. This rearrangement joins TRBV11-2 to TRBJ2-6; 9 bases fit TRBD1. V lost 5 bases and J lost 4; bases outside the gene matches: 9. Germline V gene lookup returns CDR1 SGHAT and CDR2 FQNNGV. There are 17 residues in the CDR3.

The chain recombines TRBV14 with TRBJ2-1, with 8 bases that match TRBD2. The CDR3 contains 16 residues. Per the germline V gene, CDR1 is SGHDN and CDR2 is FVKESK. V lost 1 base and J lost 4; bases outside the gene matches: 6. The CDR3 is CASSQVASGRYNEQFF. Here the CDR3 DNA reads TGTGCCAGCAGCCAAGTGGCCAGCGGGAGATACAATGAGCAGTTCTTC.

The V call is TRBV7-9, the J call TRBJ1-2; 10 nucleotides agree with TRBD1. CDR3 length: 13 amino acids. V was pared by 6 bases and J by 7 bases, with 5 bases of the junction left unmatched. The germline V gene encodes CDR1 SEHNR and CDR2 FQNEAQ (reference sequence). The CDR3 DNA is TGTGCCAGCAGACCCGGGACAGGGGCTGGCTACACCTTC. Protein sequence: CASRPGTGAGYTF. Variable domain in full (rest from reference TRBV7-9 and TRBJ1-2): DTGVSQNPRHKITKRGQNVTFRCDPISEHNRLYWYRQTLGQGPEFLTYFQNEAQLEKSRLLSDRFSAERPKGSFSTLEIQRTEQGDSAMYLCASRPGTGAGYTFGSGTRLTVV.

This clone was observed at least ten times. The V and J genes are TRBV19 and TRBJ1-1, with D possibly being TRBD1 (5 bases). The CDR3 consists of 13 residues. V was cut by 4 bases and J by 4 bases, with 10 bases left in between. The V gene's germline CDR1 is LNHDA and CDR2 SQIVND (reference sequence). In DNA, the CDR3 is TGTGCCAGTAGTAGTTCGGGGGGCACTGAAGCTTTCTTT. Its protein is CASSSSGGTEAFF.

The chain combines TRBV5-6 with TRBJ2-1; D perhaps matches TRBD2 (6 bases). The V end lost 3 bases, the J end lost 16 bases, and 23 bases lay between the germline ends. The CDR3 length is 14 residues. The germline gives CDR1 SGHDT, CDR2 YYEEEE. CDR3 in amino acids: CASSSQLGAGPGFF. The CDR3 DNA follows: TGTGCCAGCAGCTCCCAGCTTGGAGCGGGTCCAGGTTTCTTC.

This clone was counted a few times. The gene calls are TRBV7-8 and TRBJ1-1; D unclear. CDR1 SGHVS and CDR2 FQNEAQ come from the germline V gene. The length of the CDR3 is 13 residues. Trimming took 1 base from V and 5 from J, leaving 8 bases between them. DNA of the CDR3: TGTGCCAGCAGCTTAGGGGAGTTGACTGAAGCTTTCTTT. Translation: CASSLGELTEAFF. Looking up the rest from reference TRBV7-8 and TRBJ1-1 gives the full variable domain: GAGVSQSPRYKVAKRGQDVALRCDPISGHVSLFWYQQALGQGPEFLTYFQNEAQLDKSGLPSDRFFAERPEGSVSTLKIQRTQQEDSAVYLCASSLGELTEAFFGQGTRLTVV.

This clone was seen many times. This sequence joins TRBV7-6 and TRBJ2-6; 8 bases align to TRBD1. Germline V gene sequence: CDR1 SGHVS, CDR2 FNYEAQ. The CDR3 has 18 residues. V was clipped by 5 bases and J by 4 bases; unmatched bases: 13. CDR3 in amino acids: CASSAMRTGFSGANVLTF. For the CDR3, the DNA is TGTGCCAGCAGCGCGATGCGGACAGGGTTCTCCGGGGCCAACGTCCTGACTTTC.

This clone was detected a few times. The chain's CDR3 is CASSLRQAGGGDTQYF. The CDR3 DNA reads TGTGCCAGCAGCTTAAGGCAAGCGGGGGGAGGAGATACGCAGTATTTT. This sequence joins TRBV7-2 and TRBJ2-3; 9 bases map to TRBD2. The V and J ends lost 2 bases and 5 bases, in that order; junction bases with no gene match: 8. The V gene's germline CDR1 is SGHTA and CDR2 FQGNSA. The CDR3 sequence is 16 residues long.

This clone was observed many times. The chain carries TRBV14 and TRBJ1-2; TRBD1 agrees at 10 bases. The CDR3 totals 17 residues. The junction had 8 bases not matched to a gene; V was cut back by 4 bases and J by 0 bases. Germline CDR1 and CDR2: SGHDN and FVKESK. CDR3 protein: CASSLRTGGTANYGYTF. In DNA form, the CDR3 reads TGTGCCAGCAGCCTCCGGACAGGGGGGACCGCTAACTATGGCTACACCTTC.

CDR3: CASSTGGGRYEQYF. CDR3 DNA sequence: TGCGCCAGCTCAACGGGGGGCGGTCGCTACGAGCAGTACTTC. J is TRBJ2-7 and V is TRBV5-1; D is perhaps TRBD2 (7 bases). Germline-derived CDR1 and CDR2 are SGHRS and YFSETQ. Trimming took 7 bases from V and 3 from J, leaving 17 bases between them. CDR3 length: 14 amino acids.